This T cell receptor beta chain was identified in a study of T cell clonotyping in hematopoietic cell transplantation. Here immunoSEQ multiplex PCR was the method, and the copy in TCRdb shows in-frame clones only, minus some. The data hold some 7,200 clones, with about 94% observed a single time. Blood collection times were about day -28 and days 30, 100, 180 posttransplant. Whole-study results and caveats: Without cell sorting, CD4 versus CD8 contributions remain unresolved.

For this clone: No antigen is known for it.

CDR1 and CDR2 (germline): MDHEN, SYDVKM. The CDR3 extends over 16 amino acids. V shed 5 bases and J shed 3 bases, with 19 bases lying between them. Sample: peripheral blood mononuclear cells, taken 30 days after allogeneic stem cell transplant. This receptor was obtained from a male patient aged 60-70 years who had an allogeneic stem cell transplant from an unrelated donor, so T cells may come from the graft donor. Some clones in this sample may be carry-over from other donors' samples. V usage is TRBV28 and J usage is TRBJ1-2; no definite D call. For the CDR3, the DNA is TGTGCCAGCAGTCTAACCCGGGCGGCGGGCCACTATGGCTACACCTTC. Translated: CASSLTRAAGHYGYTF.